This T cell receptor beta chain emerged from a study of blood T cell repertoires in COVID-19. Across the whole study: COVID-19 samples, acute and convalescent, were from the United States, Italy and Spain.

In the authors' workflow: From reference gene primer amplification, estimates of nucleated cell counts were derived. Repertoires were generated with immunoSEQ multiplex PCR, while TCRdb's copy carries only in-frame clones and drops some. Clone size and V and J calls were adopted from that table, with D and trimming inferred from the DNA. This sample has tens of thousands of clones; approximately 88% occur once, and the top ten carry approximately 3.4%. This CDR3 comprises 15 residues. The ends were cut back, 0 bases at V and 6 bases at J, with 15 bases in the middle. Germline V gene data show CDR1 as MNHEY and CDR2 as SVGAGI.

The sequence was obtained from a middle-aged man with active COVID-19. What was sequenced was peripheral blood. J is TRBJ2-7 and V is TRBV6-5; D possibly corresponds to TRBD1 (6 bases). The CDR3 sequence is CASSYSGTRVREQYF. CDR3 nucleotides: TGTGCCAGCAGTTACTCCGGGACAAGGGTACGCGAGCAGTACTTC.